Following are 30 T cell receptor beta chains from one sample sequenced in a study of control samples from healthy donors and cancer patients. Clones were sequenced by immunoSEQ multiplex PCR, and TCRdb holds only the in-frame ones, with some missing. The table includes about 120,000 clones, roughly 92% detected once. The material sequenced was PBMCs. The receptor set was obtained from a man older than 75 with head and neck cancer.

The chain employs TRBV29-1 and TRBJ2-5; D possibly corresponds to TRBD2 (6 bases). The CDR3 totals 13 residues. V was pared by 1 base and J by 2 bases, with 8 bases between. Germline CDR1 and CDR2: SQVTM and ANQGSEA. The CDR3 loop is CSVEVGGQETQYF. The CDR3 bases are TGCAGCGTTGAAGTTGGGGGGCAAGAGACCCAGTACTTC.

The chain couples TRBV5-1 to TRBJ1-1; maybe TRBD1 (6 bases). Germline V gives CDR1 SGHRS, CDR2 YFSETQ. CDR3 length: 14 amino acids. V lost 4 bases and J 3 bases, leaving 13 bases between the germline ends. CDR3 in amino acids: CASSESRGDTEAFF. The CDR3 DNA is TGCGCCAGCAGCGAAAGCAGGGGAGACACTGAAGCTTTCTTT.

This sequence joins TRBV29-1 and TRBJ1-1; D may be TRBD1 (5 bases). The germline V gene encodes CDR1 SQVTM and CDR2 ANQGSEA. V lost 4 bases, J lost 0 bases, and 15 bases lay in between. The CDR3 is 15 residues long. The CDR3 protein is CSVGGGWGMNTEAFF. Here the CDR3 DNA reads TGCAGCGTTGGAGGTGGTTGGGGCATGAACACTGAAGCTTTCTTT.

The gene calls are TRBV2 and TRBJ2-7; TRBD2 matches 7 bases. Losses at the gene ends were 6 bases for V and 6 bases for J; bases not matched to a gene: 8. Germline CDR1 SNHLY, CDR2 FYNNEI. This CDR3 spans 13 amino acids. CDR3 in amino acids: CASSVIRGVEQYF. The CDR3 region has the DNA TGTGCCAGCAGCGTTATACGGGGGGTCGAGCAGTACTTC.

The rearrangement links TRBV19 to TRBJ1-5; the match to TRBD1 covers 8 bases. The CDR3 runs to 14 residues. Germline CDR1 reads LNHDA; CDR2 reads SQIVND (reference sequence). The trim removed 5 bases at V and 2 bases at J, leaving 2 bases unmatched. CDR3 region: CASSGTGGNQPQHF. The DNA of the CDR3 is TGTGCCAGTAGTGGGACAGGCGGCAATCAGCCCCAGCATTTT.

The genes are TRBV6-5 and TRBJ2-3; the D is unclear. The CDR3 has 13 amino acids. Germline lookup yields CDR1 MNHEY and CDR2 SVGAGI. Trimming cost V 5 bases and J 2 bases, with 8 bases left between them. The CDR3 reads CASSKRDTDTQYF. The CDR3 coding sequence is TGTGCCAGCAGTAAGAGAGACACAGATACGCAGTATTTT.

The chain is built from TRBV18 and TRBJ1-1; possible D gene TRBD1, 5 bases. CDR1 KGHSH and CDR2 LQKENI come from the germline V gene. The length of the CDR3 is 14 residues. The V end was cut by 7 bases, the J end by 2 bases, with 14 bases between. CDR3 DNA: TGTGCCAGCTTACTACGAGGGGTCAACACTGAAGCTTTCTTT. Translation gives CASLLRGVNTEAFF. Combining the CDR3 with reference TRBV18 and TRBJ1-1 gives the whole variable domain NAGVMQNPRHLVRRRGQEARLRCSPMKGHSHVYWYRQLPEEGLKFMVYLQKENIIDESGMPKERFSAEFPKEGPSILRIQQVVRGDSAAYFCASLLRGVNTEAFFGQGTRLTVV.

This clone was recorded only once. The chain employs TRBV5-1 and TRBJ2-7, with 9 bases that match TRBD2. V was pared by 1 base and J by 7 bases, with 12 bases of the junction left unmatched. In germline, CDR1 is SGHRS, CDR2 YFSETQ. The CDR3 consists of 16 residues. For the CDR3, the DNA is TGCGCCAGCAGCTTGTCGGGTGATAGCGGGAGCAGGGAGCAGTACTTC. Translation gives CASSLSGDSGSREQYF.

This chain links TRBV4-1 with TRBJ2-3, with D perhaps assigned TRBD1 or TRBD2 (7 bases each). This CDR3 is 17 amino acids long. V lost 1 base and J lost 3, with 17 bases in between. The germline CDR1 and CDR2 sequences are MGHRA and YSYEKL. The CDR3 loop reads CASSQGVNRGGTDTQYF. The CDR3 DNA sequence: TGCGCCAGCAGCCAAGGGGTCAACAGGGGAGGGACAGATACGCAGTATTTT.

In its sample, this clone was seen once. The genes are TRBV27 and TRBJ2-3, with 11 bases fitting TRBD2. The germline gives CDR1 MNHEY, CDR2 SMNVEV (reference sequence). Unmatched junction bases numbered 5, after V lost 6 bases and J lost 3 bases. The CDR3 totals 15 residues. The CDR3 protein is CASRILAGATDTQYF. As DNA, the CDR3 is TGTGCCAGCAGGATACTAGCGGGAGCAACAGATACGCAGTATTTT.

This chain joins TRBV6-5 and TRBJ1-3; D uncertain. Germline CDR1 is MNHEY and CDR2 is SVGAGI. The V end was cut by 5 bases, the J end by 10 bases, with 12 bases between. The CDR3 consists of 12 residues. The CDR3 loop reads CASSHPGSTIYF. CDR3 nucleotide sequence: TGTGCCAGCAGTCACCCCGGTTCGACCATATATTTT.

The gene calls are TRBV5-1 and TRBJ2-3; D may correspond to TRBD1 or TRBD2 (5 bases each). The CDR3 length is 16 residues. Trimming pared 6 bases from V and 0 bases from J, leaving 17 bases between. Germline loops: CDR1 SGHRS, CDR2 YFSETQ. The CDR3: CASIVGDVASTDTQYF. For the CDR3, the DNA is TGCGCCAGCATCGTGGGGGACGTAGCTAGCACAGATACGCAGTATTTT.

The chain employs TRBV11-3 and TRBJ2-7, with TRBD1 matching over 9 bases. The CDR3 runs to 16 residues. With V trimmed by 4 bases and J by 5 bases, 12 bases remained unmatched. Germline CDR1 SGHNT, CDR2 YENEEA. The CDR3 reads CASSSIRDRVEHEQYF. The CDR3 nucleotides read TGTGCCAGCAGCTCAATCCGGGACAGGGTGGAACACGAGCAGTACTTC.

This rearrangement joins TRBV3-1 (or the pseudogene TRBV3-2) to TRBJ1-6; possible D gene TRBD1, 5 bases. The CDR3 loop spans 14 amino acids. Trimming took 5 bases from V and 7 from J, leaving 12 bases between them. CDR1 is LGHDT, CDR2 YNNKEL, per germline (reference sequence). The CDR3, as DNA: TGTGCCAGCAGCAATAAAAGACAGAATTCACCCCTCCACTTT. This codes for CASSNKRQNSPLHF.

The gene calls are TRBV10-3 and TRBJ2-1, with D maybe TRBD2 (6 bases). V lost 8 bases and J lost 7, with 18 bases in between. Germline CDR1 is ENHRY and CDR2 is SYGVKD. The CDR3 has 14 residues. The DNA for the CDR3 is TGTGCCATCTCCGAGCCGGGACTCAGGAATGAGCAGTTCTTC. Protein product: CAISEPGLRNEQFF.

V usage is TRBV5-1 and J usage is TRBJ1-1; D remains unclear. CDR1 and CDR2 (germline): SGHRS, YFSETQ. This CDR3 has 14 amino acids. V was pared by 2 bases and J by 3 bases, with 11 bases between. This chain's CDR3 is CASSFRREYTEAFF. The CDR3 DNA reads as TGCGCCAGCAGCTTTCGACGGGAATACACTGAAGCTTTCTTT.

This sequence joins TRBV5-1 and TRBJ1-1; D is perhaps TRBD1 (6 bases). The CDR3 has 13 residues. V lost 4 bases and J lost 1, with 8 bases in between. Germline assignment: CDR1 SGHRS and CDR2 YFSETQ. The CDR3 DNA follows: TGCGCCAGCAGCCAGGGACAGAACACTGAAGCTTTCTTT. As protein: CASSQGQNTEAFF.

The chain employs TRBV7-2 and TRBJ1-1; 10 bases fit TRBD1. V was clipped by 6 bases and J by 4 bases; unmatched bases: 17. The germline gives CDR1 SGHTA, CDR2 FQGNSA. The CDR3 loop spans 18 amino acids. CDR3 sequence (DNA): TGTGCCAGCAGTCACCGGACGGGACAGGGGTCCAGGGGCACTGAAGCTTTCTTT. Its protein product is CASSHRTGQGSRGTEAFF.

The chain links TRBV27 to TRBJ1-6; TRBD1 agrees at 8 bases. Trimming removed 2 bases from V and 11 bases from J; junction bases left unmatched: 5. CDR1 is MNHEY, CDR2 SMNVEV, per germline (reference sequence). This CDR3 comprises 14 residues. The CDR3 sequence is CASSLPRQGTPLHF. The CDR3 DNA reads as TGTGCCAGCAGTTTACCCCGACAGGGGACACCCCTCCACTTT.

The chain employs TRBV30 and TRBJ2-7; possibly TRBD1 or TRBD2 for D (6 bases each). CDR1 GTSNPN and CDR2 SVGIG come from the germline V gene (reference sequence). Trimming shortened V by 0 bases and J by 3 bases, and 12 bases separated the two germline ends. The CDR3 is 14 amino acids. CDR3 nucleotide sequence: TGTGCCTGGAGTGTCACCGGGGGCCTCTACGAGCAGTACTTC. Protein product: CAWSVTGGLYEQYF.

This rearrangement joins TRBV6-4 to TRBJ2-1; the match to TRBD1 covers 10 bases. CDR1 is MRHNA and CDR2 is SNTAGT in the germline V gene. The length of the CDR3 is 20 residues. J gave up 2 bases and V 6 bases, and 19 bases lay outside the gene matches. CDR3 sequence reads: CASSLRGQLSGTGAYNEQFF. CDR3 coding DNA: TGTGCCAGCAGCCTTCGGGGCCAGTTATCCGGGACAGGGGCCTACAATGAGCAGTTCTTC.

This chain links TRBV5-8 with TRBJ1-2; D is uncertain. There are 15 residues in the CDR3. V shed 0 bases and J shed 7 bases, with 16 bases lying between them. CDR1 is SGHTS, CDR2 YDEGEE, per germline. CDR3 DNA: TGTGCCAGCAGCTTGGCCAGTTGGAATCCCAGTGGCTACACCTTC. Translating it yields CASSLASWNPSGYTF.

The V gene is TRBV21-1, the J gene TRBJ2-4; TRBD1 reflects the table's D call only, with no check against the DNA. TRBV21-1 is flagged as a pseudogene. This CDR3 has 14 residues. CDR3 sequence: CASSKGSWALIQYF. The CDR3 bases are TGTGCCAGCAGCAAAGGAAGTTGGGCTCTTATTCAGTACTTC.

This chain joins TRBV12-5 and TRBJ1-6; D not resolved. The V end lost 6 bases, the J end lost 8 bases, and 11 bases lay between the germline ends. The CDR3 length is 13 residues. Germline values: CDR1 LGHNT, CDR2 FRNRAP. The CDR3 region is CASGSSLDSPLHF. Here the CDR3 DNA reads TGTGCTAGTGGGTCTTCTTTGGATTCACCCCTCCACTTT.

This chain joins TRBV7-6 and TRBJ2-7, with D perhaps TRBD1 or TRBD2 (5 bases each). CDR3 length: 15 residues. Germline assignment: CDR1 SGHVS and CDR2 FNYEAQ. V lost 6 bases, J lost 4 bases, and 19 bases lay in between. CDR3 region: CASSIGTTIGYEQYF. CDR3 bases: TGTGCCAGCAGTATCGGGACCACTATTGGGTACGAGCAGTACTTC.

The chain combines TRBV12-3 or TRBV12-4 with TRBJ2-1; perhaps TRBD1 as D (6 bases). V was trimmed by 5 bases and J by 7 bases, leaving 9 bases between them. The CDR3 has 12 residues. Here the CDR3 DNA reads TGTGCCAGCAGTACAGGGTTTAATGAGCAGTTCTTC. As protein: CASSTGFNEQFF.

The V gene is TRBV19, the J gene TRBJ1-2, with a tentative D call TRBD1 (5 bases). The CDR3 is 16 amino acids. V lost 6 bases to trimming and J lost 2 bases, with 19 bases between them. CDR1 is LNHDA, CDR2 SQIVND, per germline (reference sequence). The CDR3 reads CASSSKAGTLNYGYTF. The CDR3 DNA reads TGTGCCAGTAGCTCTAAAGCGGGGACTCTAAACTATGGCTACACCTTC.

This CDR3 reads CASSLFPAGDRETQYF. DNA for the CDR3: TGCGCCAGCAGCTTGTTCCCAGCGGGGGACAGGGAGACCCAGTACTTC. This chain joins TRBV5-1 and TRBJ2-5, with D perhaps matching TRBD1 or TRBD2 (8 bases each). The CDR3 covers 16 residues. Per germline, CDR1 SGHRS and CDR2 YFSETQ. Trimming left V 1 base short and J 5 bases short, with 18 bases between.

The chain is built from TRBV7-9 and TRBJ1-5; 8 nucleotides align to TRBD1. The CDR3 length is 13 residues. Per the germline V gene, CDR1 is SEHNR and CDR2 is FQNEAQ (reference sequence). V gave up 4 bases and J gave up 5 bases; unmatched junction bases: 1. CDR3 residues: CASSSGGDQPQHF. CDR3 sequence (DNA): TGTGCCAGCAGCTCAGGGGGCGATCAGCCCCAGCATTTT.

The J gene is TRBJ2-3, the V gene TRBV4-1, with D unresolved. Germline V gene sequence: CDR1 MGHRA, CDR2 YSYEKL. Trimming took off 9 bases at V and 3 bases at J, with 16 bases between the two ends. The CDR3 has 14 residues. CDR3 in DNA: TGCGCCAGTAAGCTCCGACAAGGAACAGATACGCAGTATTTT. Protein: CASKLRQGTDTQYF.